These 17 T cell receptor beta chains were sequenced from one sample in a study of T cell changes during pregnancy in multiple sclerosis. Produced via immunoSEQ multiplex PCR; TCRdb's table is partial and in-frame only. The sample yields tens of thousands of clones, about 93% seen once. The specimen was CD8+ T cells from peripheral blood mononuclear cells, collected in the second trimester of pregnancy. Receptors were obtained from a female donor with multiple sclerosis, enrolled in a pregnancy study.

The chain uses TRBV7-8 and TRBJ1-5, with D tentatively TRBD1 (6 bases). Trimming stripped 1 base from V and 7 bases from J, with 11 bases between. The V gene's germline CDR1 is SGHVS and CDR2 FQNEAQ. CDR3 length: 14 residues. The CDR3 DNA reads TGTGCCAGCAGCTTAGGGGGGCCGGGGCAGCCCCAGCATTTT. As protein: CASSLGGPGQPQHF.

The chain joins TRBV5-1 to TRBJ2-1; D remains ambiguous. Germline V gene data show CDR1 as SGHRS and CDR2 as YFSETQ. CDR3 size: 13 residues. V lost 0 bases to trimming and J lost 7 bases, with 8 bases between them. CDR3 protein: CASSLVPSNEQFF. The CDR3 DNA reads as TGCGCCAGCAGCTTGGTCCCTAGTAATGAGCAGTTCTTC.

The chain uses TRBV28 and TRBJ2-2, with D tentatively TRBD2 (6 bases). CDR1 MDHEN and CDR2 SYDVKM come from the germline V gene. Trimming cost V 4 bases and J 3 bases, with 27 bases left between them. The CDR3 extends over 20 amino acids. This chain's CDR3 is CASSSWGVGENEAHTGELFF. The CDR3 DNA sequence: TGTGCCAGCAGTTCCTGGGGGGTGGGGGAGAATGAGGCACACACCGGGGAGCTGTTTTTT. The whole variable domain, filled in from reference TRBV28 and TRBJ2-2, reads DVKVTQSSRYLVKRTGEKVFLECVQDMDHENMFWYRQDPGLGLRLIYFSYDVKMKEKGDIPEGYSVSREKKERFSLILESASTNQTSMYLCASSSWGVGENEAHTGELFFGEGSRLTVL.

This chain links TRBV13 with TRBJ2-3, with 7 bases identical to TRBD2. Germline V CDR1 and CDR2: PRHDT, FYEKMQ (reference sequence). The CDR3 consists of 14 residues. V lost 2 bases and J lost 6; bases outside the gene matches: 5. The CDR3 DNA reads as TGTGCCAGCAGCTTACGCGGGAGCCCCGATACGCAGTATTTT. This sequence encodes CASSLRGSPDTQYF.

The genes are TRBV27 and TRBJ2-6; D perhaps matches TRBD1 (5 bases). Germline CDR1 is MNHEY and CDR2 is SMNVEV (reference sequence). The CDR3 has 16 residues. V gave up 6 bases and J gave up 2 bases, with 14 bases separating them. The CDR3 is CASRAQGSPGANVLTF. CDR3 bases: TGTGCCAGCAGAGCCCAGGGCTCCCCTGGGGCCAACGTCCTGACTTTC. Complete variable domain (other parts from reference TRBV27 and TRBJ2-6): EAQVTQNPRYLITVTGKKLTVTCSQNMNHEYMSWYRQDPGLGLRQIYYSMNVEVTDKGDVPEGYKVSRKEKRNFPLILESPSPNQTSLYFCASRAQGSPGANVLTFGAGSRLTVL.

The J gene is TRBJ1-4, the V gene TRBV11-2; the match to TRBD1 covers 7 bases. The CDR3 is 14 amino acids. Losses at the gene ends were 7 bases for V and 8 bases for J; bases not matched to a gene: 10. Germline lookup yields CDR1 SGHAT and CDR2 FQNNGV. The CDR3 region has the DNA TGTGCCAGCAACCCAGGACAGGTTTGGGAAAAACTGTTTTTT. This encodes CASNPGQVWEKLFF.

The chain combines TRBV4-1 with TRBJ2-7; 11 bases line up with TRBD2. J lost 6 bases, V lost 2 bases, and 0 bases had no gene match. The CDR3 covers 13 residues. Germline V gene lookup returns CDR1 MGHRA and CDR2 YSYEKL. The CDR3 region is CASSQTSGSEQYF. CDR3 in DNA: TGCGCCAGCAGCCAAACTAGCGGGAGCGAGCAGTACTTC.

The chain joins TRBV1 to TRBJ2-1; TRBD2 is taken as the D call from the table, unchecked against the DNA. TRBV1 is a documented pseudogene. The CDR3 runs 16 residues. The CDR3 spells CTSSHLLAPAYNEQFF. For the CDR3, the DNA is TGCACCAGCAGCCACCTACTAGCGCCCGCCTACAATGAGCAGTTCTTC.

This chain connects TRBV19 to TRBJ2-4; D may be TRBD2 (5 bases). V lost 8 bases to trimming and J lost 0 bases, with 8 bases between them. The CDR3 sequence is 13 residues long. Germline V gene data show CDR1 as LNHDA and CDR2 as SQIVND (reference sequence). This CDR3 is CASWGVAKNIQYF. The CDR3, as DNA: TGTGCCAGTTGGGGAGTAGCCAAAAACATTCAGTACTTC.

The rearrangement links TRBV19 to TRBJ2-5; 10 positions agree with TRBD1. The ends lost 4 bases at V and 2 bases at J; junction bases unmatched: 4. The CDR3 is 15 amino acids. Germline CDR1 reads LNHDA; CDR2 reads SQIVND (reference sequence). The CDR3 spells CASSTGQGGQETQYF. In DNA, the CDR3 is TGTGCCAGTAGTACTGGACAGGGGGGACAAGAGACCCAGTACTTC.

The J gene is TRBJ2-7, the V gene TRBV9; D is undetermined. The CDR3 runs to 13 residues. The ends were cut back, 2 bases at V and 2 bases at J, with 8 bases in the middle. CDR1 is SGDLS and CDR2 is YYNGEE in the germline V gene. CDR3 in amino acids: CASSVDPAYEQYF. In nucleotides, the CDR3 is TGTGCCAGCAGCGTTGATCCGGCCTACGAGCAGTACTTC.

The CDR3 protein is CASSPRDRVRLSTDTQYF. The CDR3 bases are TGTGCCAGCAGCCCAAGGGACAGGGTCCGACTAAGCACAGATACGCAGTATTTT. The genes are TRBV7-9 and TRBJ2-3; 9 bases align to TRBD1. V shed 5 bases and J 0 bases; nucleotides not matched to a gene: 12. Germline V gene data show CDR1 as SEHNR and CDR2 as FQNEAQ (reference sequence). CDR3 length equals 18 residues. Together with reference TRBV7-9 and TRBJ2-3, the CDR3 gives the full variable domain: DTGVSQNPRHKITKRGQNVTFRCDPISEHNRLYWYRQTLGQGPEFLTYFQNEAQLEKSRLLSDRFSAERPKGSFSTLEIQRTEQGDSAMYLCASSPRDRVRLSTDTQYFGPGTRLTVL.

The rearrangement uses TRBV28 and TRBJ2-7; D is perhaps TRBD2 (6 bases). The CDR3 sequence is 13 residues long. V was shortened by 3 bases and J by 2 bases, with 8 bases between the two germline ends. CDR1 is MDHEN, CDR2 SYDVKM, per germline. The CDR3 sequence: CASSFRETYEQYF. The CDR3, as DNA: TGTGCCAGCAGTTTCCGGGAGACCTACGAGCAGTACTTC.

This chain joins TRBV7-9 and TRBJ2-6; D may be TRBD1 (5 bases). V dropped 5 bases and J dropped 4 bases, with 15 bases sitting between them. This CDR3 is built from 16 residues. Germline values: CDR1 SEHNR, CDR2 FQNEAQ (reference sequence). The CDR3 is CASSHPQGSGANVLTF. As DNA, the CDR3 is TGTGCCAGCAGCCACCCCCAGGGTTCCGGGGCCAACGTCCTGACTTTC.

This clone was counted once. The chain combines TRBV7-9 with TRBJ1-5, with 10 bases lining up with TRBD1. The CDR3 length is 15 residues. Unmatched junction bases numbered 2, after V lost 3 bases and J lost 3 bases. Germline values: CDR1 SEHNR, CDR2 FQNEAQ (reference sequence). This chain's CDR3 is CASSLTGGPNQPQHF. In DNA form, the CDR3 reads TGTGCCAGCAGCTTGACAGGGGGCCCCAATCAGCCCCAGCATTTT.

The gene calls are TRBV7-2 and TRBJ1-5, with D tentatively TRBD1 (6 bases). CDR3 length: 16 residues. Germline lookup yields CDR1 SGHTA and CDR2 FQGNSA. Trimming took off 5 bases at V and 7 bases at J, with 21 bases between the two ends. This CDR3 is CASSLGGGREEQPQHF. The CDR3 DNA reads TGTGCCAGCAGCCTGGGGGGGGGCAGGGAGGAGCAGCCCCAGCATTTT.

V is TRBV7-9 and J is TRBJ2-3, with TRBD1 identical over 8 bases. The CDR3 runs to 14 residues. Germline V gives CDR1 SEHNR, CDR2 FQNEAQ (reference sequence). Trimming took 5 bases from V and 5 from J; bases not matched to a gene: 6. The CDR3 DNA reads TGTGCCAGCAGCCCAGGACAGGGAAGAGATACGCAGTATTTT. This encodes CASSPGQGRDTQYF.